This T cell receptor beta chain was identified in a study of blood T cells in healthy people across ages. Trimming left V 1 base short and J 4 bases short, with 11 bases between. The CDR3 has 14 amino acids. Germline CDR1 reads SEHNR; CDR2 reads FQNEAQ (reference sequence). Concerning this clonotype itself: Its antigen is still unknown.

Whole-study results and caveats: Versus aged donors, long-lived donors had higher diversity and more naive CD4+ cells. Observed TCR beta diversity per million T cells went down as age went up. This fall followed a roughly linear course with age.

A second PCR of 7 to 11 cycles used a sample-barcoded 5' primer and a J-beta primer mix. TCRdb re-derived calls from the 5' RACE reads in MiXCR, one entry per CDR3 protein. The sample includes about 680,000 distinct CDR3 sequences, around 45% seen only once; the top ten take 25% to 35%. This receptor was obtained from a woman aged 60-70 years in good health. What was sequenced was blood. This sequence joins TRBV7-9 and TRBJ2-7, with a tentative D call TRBD2 (6 bases). CDR3 DNA sequence: TGTGCCAGCAGCTTAGGGGGGGTACTATACGAGCAGTACTTC. It translates to CASSLGGVLYEQYF.